This TCR beta chain was recovered during a study of blood T cell repertoires in COVID-19. Study-level information: From T cells, B-cell-depleted T cells, or PBMCs came the material, which was cDNA or gDNA.

V lost 6 bases to trimming and J lost 2 bases, with 22 bases between them. CDR3 length equals 17 residues. CDR1 is KGHSH and CDR2 is LQKENI in the germline V gene. Per the authors' pipeline: Nucleated cell counts were estimated from reference gene primer amplification. Libraries were prepared by immunoSEQ multiplex PCR; TCRdb keeps only in-frame clonotypes and omits some of them. That table is the source of V, J and clone size, and D and trimming were worked out from the DNA. The top ten clones hold roughly 6.4% of a sample with about 210,000 clones, about 86% of them seen once. V and J are TRBV18 and TRBJ2-5; D might be TRBD2 (6 bases). The sample was peripheral blood. This clonotype was sampled from a man aged 60 to 75 who had recovered from COVID-19. This CDR3 reads CASSPEGTSGLQETQYF. CDR3 DNA sequence: TGTGCCAGCTCTCCGGAGGGAACTAGTGGTCTTCAAGAGACCCAGTACTTC. Filled out from reference TRBV18 and TRBJ2-5, the complete variable domain reads NAGVMQNPRHLVRRRGQEARLRCSPMKGHSHVYWYRQLPEEGLKFMVYLQKENIIDESGMPKERFSAEFPKEGPSILRIQQVVRGDSAAYFCASSPEGTSGLQETQYFGPGTRLLVL.